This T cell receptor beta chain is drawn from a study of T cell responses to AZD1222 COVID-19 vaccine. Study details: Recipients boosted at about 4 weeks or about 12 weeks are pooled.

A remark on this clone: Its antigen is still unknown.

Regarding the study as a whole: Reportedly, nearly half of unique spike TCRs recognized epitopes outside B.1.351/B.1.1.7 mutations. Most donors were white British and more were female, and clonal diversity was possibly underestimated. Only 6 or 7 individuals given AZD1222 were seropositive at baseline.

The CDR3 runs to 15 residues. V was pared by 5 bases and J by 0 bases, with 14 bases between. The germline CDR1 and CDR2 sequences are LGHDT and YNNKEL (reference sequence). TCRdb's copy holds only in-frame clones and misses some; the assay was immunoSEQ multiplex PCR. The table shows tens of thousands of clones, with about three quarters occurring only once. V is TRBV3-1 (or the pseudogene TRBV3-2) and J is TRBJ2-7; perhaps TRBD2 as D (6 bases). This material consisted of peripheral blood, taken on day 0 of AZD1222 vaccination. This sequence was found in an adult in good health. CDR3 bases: TGTGCCAGCAGCTGGGGGACTGGAAGCTCCTACGAGCAGTACTTC. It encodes CASSWGTGSSYEQYF.